Described below is a single T cell receptor (beta chain) sequence and its context. Its antigen is undetermined. The sample originates from a study of Ad26.COV2.S vaccination and SARS-CoV-2 variants. On the study more broadly: Each vaccinee took Ad26.COV2.S intramuscularly, once or twice 56 days apart.

Sequencing was performed with immunoSEQ multiplex PCR; in TCRdb, only in-frame clones are kept and a portion is missing. In the table there are roughly 350,000 clones, 87% of which are singletons. Notes on the study in general: Individuals receiving vaccine had higher spike-specific TCR breadth than placebo recipients did.

J gave up 2 bases and V 3 bases, and 4 bases lay outside the gene matches. Germline V gene sequence: CDR1 MNHEY, CDR2 SMNVEV (reference sequence). The CDR3 is made up of 14 amino acids. Treatment in this sample: 19 received Ad26.COV2.S at low or high dose, single or two shots; roughly five received placebo; per-sample allocation not given. Day 63 after the first vaccine or placebo injection was the time point for sampling. The rearrangement uses TRBV27 and TRBJ2-7; 7 bases agree with TRBD1. This TCR derives from a person between 18 and 60 years old who received the Ad26.COV2.S COVID-19 vaccine or a placebo. Sequenced here: peripheral blood, sampled in a trial of Ad26.COV2.S vaccine versus placebo. In DNA, the CDR3 is TGTGCCAGCAGTTTCCGGGACAGTGCCTACGAGCAGTACTTC. This encodes CASSFRDSAYEQYF.